A single sample gave rise to the 28 T cell receptor beta chains below, sequenced in a study of T cell responses to AZD1222 COVID-19 vaccine. Generated by immunoSEQ multiplex PCR, the TCRdb table keeps only in-frame clones and is missing some. The table shows about 150,000 clones, with 91% occurring only once. The sequenced sample was peripheral blood, obtained 28 days after the second AZD1222 dose. The receptor source for this set is an adult who received the AZD1222 COVID-19 vaccine.

The chain carries TRBV2 and TRBJ1-2; maybe TRBD1 (5 bases). Per germline, CDR1 SNHLY and CDR2 FYNNEI. Trimming cost V 1 base and J 6 bases, with 9 bases left between them. This CDR3 contains 13 residues. This chain's CDR3 is CASSEDLGDGYTF. CDR3 bases: TGTGCCAGCAGTGAAGATCTAGGGGATGGCTACACCTTC.

V usage is TRBV2 and J usage is TRBJ1-6; 7 positions match TRBD1. Unmatched junction bases numbered 10, after V lost 11 bases and J lost 9 bases. The CDR3 runs 13 residues. Germline lookup yields CDR1 SNHLY and CDR2 FYNNEI. In DNA form, the CDR3 reads TGTGCCGGTAACAGGGACAGCGTTTCACCCCTCCACTTT. This codes for CAGNRDSVSPLHF.

This clone has only a few counts. The gene calls are TRBV28 and TRBJ1-5, with 7 bases that match TRBD1. The germline gives CDR1 MDHEN, CDR2 SYDVKM. The junction had 7 bases not matched to a gene; V was cut back by 5 bases and J by 6 bases. This CDR3 is built from 14 residues. CDR3 nucleotides: TGTGCCAGCAGTACAGGGGATCAGGTTCAGCCCCAGCATTTT. It encodes CASSTGDQVQPQHF.

The CDR3, as DNA: TGTGCCACCAGGTCAGCCAATCAGCCCCAGCATTTT. Translated, it gives CATRSANQPQHF. The rearrangement joins TRBV15 to TRBJ1-5; D gene uncertain. This CDR3 contains 12 residues. Germline CDR1 and CDR2: LNHNV and YYDKDF (reference sequence). V was pared by 6 bases and J by 3 bases, with 6 bases between.

This clone was observed a few times. The rearrangement uses TRBV7-9 and TRBJ1-5; TRBD1 matches 7 bases. There are 13 residues in the CDR3. The junction had 3 bases not matched to a gene; V was cut back by 5 bases and J by 5 bases. Germline CDR1 and CDR2: SEHNR and FQNEAQ (reference sequence). CDR3 protein: CASSQDRYQPQHF. CDR3 DNA: TGTGCCAGCAGCCAGGACAGGTATCAGCCCCAGCATTTT.

This clone appeared a single time. V gene TRBV5-6 combines with J gene TRBJ2-1, with D possibly TRBD1 on 6 matching bases. V was trimmed by 0 bases and J by 0 bases, leaving 19 bases between them. The CDR3 consists of 19 residues. CDR1 and CDR2 (germline): SGHDT, YYEEEE. In DNA form, the CDR3 reads TGTGCCAGCAGCTTGGAGCAGGGGTTGGCTTCTAGCTCCTACAATGAGCAGTTCTTC. Translated: CASSLEQGLASSSYNEQFF.

The V and J genes are TRBV6-2 or TRBV6-3 and TRBJ2-1, with D possibly matching TRBD2 (6 bases). V lost 4 bases and J lost 8, with 21 bases in between. Germline CDR1 reads MNHEY; CDR2 reads SVGEGT. The CDR3 extends over 16 amino acids. CDR3 coding DNA: TGTGCCAGCAGTTCGTTTCTAGCGCTCTTAAGGGATGAGCAGTTCTTC. It encodes CASSSFLALLRDEQFF.

The V gene is TRBV7-8, the J gene TRBJ2-7; 13 positions match TRBD2. CDR3 size: 17 residues. V lost 1 base, J lost 2 bases, and 5 bases stayed unmatched. CDR1 SGHVS and CDR2 FQNEAQ come from the germline V gene. CDR3 DNA sequence: TGTGCCAGCAGCTTAGGGACTAGCGGGAGTGTAGCCTACGAGCAGTACTTC. This translates into CASSLGTSGSVAYEQYF.

The V call is TRBV6-1, the J call TRBJ2-7; 7 bases map to TRBD2. Germline V gives CDR1 MNHNS, CDR2 SASEGT. V trimming: 1 base; J trimming: 2 bases; junction bases outside the gene matches: 5. The CDR3 loop spans 15 amino acids. The CDR3 region has the DNA TGTGCCAGCAGTGAAGGCCCAGCGGGGCCCTACGAGCAGTACTTC. Its translation is CASSEGPAGPYEQYF.

The rearrangement links TRBV27 to TRBJ2-7; D may be TRBD2 (6 bases). Trimming took 2 bases from V and 7 from J, leaving 12 bases between them. The CDR3 contains 13 residues. The germline V gene encodes CDR1 MNHEY and CDR2 SMNVEV (reference sequence). In nucleotides, the CDR3 is TGTGCCAGCAGTTTAGGAGGGTCATGGGAGCAGTACTTC. Its protein product is CASSLGGSWEQYF.

This chain joins TRBV28 and TRBJ2-7; 12 bases map to TRBD1. V was clipped by 6 bases and J by 4 bases; unmatched bases: 4. Germline V gene sequence: CDR1 MDHEN, CDR2 SYDVKM. This CDR3 spans 14 amino acids. The CDR3 reads CASRGQGARYEQYF. Here the CDR3 DNA reads TGTGCCAGCAGGGGACAGGGGGCTCGATACGAGCAGTACTTC.

The chain joins TRBV2 to TRBJ2-7; 11 bases are a match to TRBD2. With V trimmed by 6 bases and J by 3 bases, 13 bases remained unmatched. Germline V gives CDR1 SNHLY, CDR2 FYNNEI. The CDR3 has 17 amino acids. The CDR3 DNA sequence: TGTGCCAGCAGCCTAGTATTCCCGGGACTAGCGGACTACGAGCAGTACTTC. Amino acid sequence: CASSLVFPGLADYEQYF.

The CDR3 nucleotides are TGCGCCAGCAGCTTACGACAGGGGGCGTATGGCTACACCTTC. Protein sequence: CASSLRQGAYGYTF. The chain uses TRBV5-1 and TRBJ1-2; 10 bases are shared with TRBD1. Trimming removed 2 bases from V and 5 bases from J; junction bases left unmatched: 3. There are 14 residues in the CDR3. From germline, CDR1 is SGHRS and CDR2 YFSETQ.

The J gene is TRBJ2-5, the V gene TRBV7-2; TRBD1 matches at 8 bases. Germline CDR1 is SGHTA and CDR2 is FQGNSA. The CDR3 length is 13 residues. Germline trimming cut 5 bases from V and 4 bases from J; bases unmatched to any gene: 3. CDR3 DNA sequence: TGTGCCAGCAGCAATGGACAGGGAGAGACCCAGTACTTC. This codes for CASSNGQGETQYF.

V and J are TRBV18 and TRBJ2-6; a weak D match, TRBD2 (6 bases). V was cut by 3 bases and J by 4 bases, with 16 bases left in between. Germline loops: CDR1 KGHSH, CDR2 LQKENI. The CDR3 contains 17 residues. The CDR3 DNA follows: TGTGCCAGCTCACCCACCGGGAGTACGTTAGGGGCCAACGTCCTGACTTTC. Its protein is CASSPTGSTLGANVLTF.

The chain combines TRBV7-2 with TRBJ2-5; D may be TRBD1 or TRBD2 (6 bases each). This CDR3 comprises 15 residues. Trimming took off 0 bases at V and 4 bases at J, with 12 bases between the two ends. Germline V gene data show CDR1 as SGHTA and CDR2 as FQGNSA. The CDR3 protein is CASSLAGGQGETQYF. CDR3 coding DNA: TGTGCCAGCAGCTTAGCAGGGGGGCAGGGAGAGACCCAGTACTTC.

In this sample, this clone turned up a few times. The V call is TRBV4-2, the J call TRBJ1-2; D remains ambiguous. From germline, CDR1 is LGHNA and CDR2 YNFKEQ. V was trimmed by 1 base and J by 5 bases, leaving 5 bases between them. The CDR3 runs 12 residues. CDR3 sequence reads: CASSQGDYGYTF. CDR3 nucleotides: TGTGCCAGCAGCCAAGGGGATTATGGCTACACCTTC.

A single count supports this clone. The gene calls are TRBV11-3 and TRBJ2-3; the match to TRBD2 covers 8 bases. The germline V gene has CDR1 SGHNT and CDR2 YENEEA. J gave up 7 bases and V 4 bases, and 10 bases lay outside the gene matches. The CDR3 has 15 residues. The CDR3 coding sequence is TGTGCCAGCAGCTCCGGGGGGGCCAGTAGAAATACGCAGTATTTT. Translation gives CASSSGGASRNTQYF.

V is TRBV18 and J is TRBJ2-1, with TRBD1 matching over 8 bases. The CDR3 loop spans 17 amino acids. Germline CDR1 KGHSH, CDR2 LQKENI. The trim removed 4 bases at V and 0 bases at J, leaving 8 bases unmatched. The CDR3 DNA reads as TGTGCCAGCTCACTCCGCGACAGGGGACCCTCCTACAATGAGCAGTTCTTC. Its translation: CASSLRDRGPSYNEQFF.

This chain links TRBV11-3 with TRBJ2-1; D is perhaps TRBD1 (7 bases). The CDR3 spans 15 residues. CDR1 and CDR2 from the germline V gene are SGHNT and YENEEA. Trimming stripped 2 bases from V and 9 bases from J, with 17 bases between. Here the CDR3 DNA reads TGTGCCAGCAGCTTACGGAGGGGGCGAGGTTCTGAGCAGTTCTTC. As protein: CASSLRRGRGSEQFF.

The chain joins TRBV19 to TRBJ2-7; unclear D gene. Germline V lookup: CDR1 LNHDA, CDR2 SQIVND (reference sequence). The CDR3 sequence is 13 residues long. Trimming removed 4 bases at V and 2 bases at J, with 9 bases between. The CDR3 region has the DNA TGTGCCAGTAGTACTGGACGCCCCTACGAGCAGTACTTC. This gives the protein CASSTGRPYEQYF.

V is TRBV6-5 and J is TRBJ2-7; the D is unclear. The germline V and J ends were trimmed by 3 bases and 2 bases, with 14 bases remaining between them. In germline, CDR1 is MNHEY, CDR2 SVGAGI. The CDR3 has 15 residues. The CDR3 region is CASSYDGSVTYEQYF. In DNA form, the CDR3 reads TGTGCCAGCAGTTATGATGGGTCGGTTACCTACGAGCAGTACTTC.

This chain connects TRBV7-2 to TRBJ2-7, with TRBD1 matching over 8 bases. Germline trimming cut 5 bases from V and 5 bases from J; bases unmatched to any gene: 14. The V gene's germline CDR1 is SGHTA and CDR2 FQGNSA. The CDR3 is made up of 16 amino acids. The CDR3 nucleotides are TGTGCCAGCAGCATACGGACAGGGACGGTGTTGGACGAGCAGTACTTC. This sequence encodes CASSIRTGTVLDEQYF.

The chain is built from TRBV12-3 or TRBV12-4 and TRBJ2-2; D ambiguous. There are 13 residues in the CDR3. The V and J ends lost 7 bases and 3 bases respectively, with 9 bases between them. The CDR3 is CASTQAYTGELFF. CDR3 nucleotides: TGTGCCAGCACGCAGGCTTACACCGGGGAGCTGTTTTTT.

Details on this clone: Just one base apart from a much larger clone, this may be a read error. The chain recombines TRBV10-3 with TRBJ1-1; D is uncertain. V shed 4 bases and J shed 1 base, with 4 bases lying between them. CDR3 length: 12 residues. Germline-derived CDR1 and CDR2 are ENHRY and SYGVKD. Here the CDR3 DNA reads TGTGCCATCAGTGGGGGGAACACTGAAGCTTTCTTT. It is translated as CAISGGNTEAFF.

The V and J genes are TRBV7-3 and TRBJ1-2; TRBD1 is a possible D gene (6 bases). Trimming removed 1 base at V and 2 bases at J, with 17 bases between. Germline V lookup: CDR1 SGHTA, CDR2 FQGTGA. There are 17 residues in the CDR3. The CDR3 region has the DNA TGTGCCAGCAGCTTAAGTCACCACCAGGGGAGGAACTATGGCTACACCTTC. Translated: CASSLSHHQGRNYGYTF.

This clone appeared a single time. The genes are TRBV7-2 and TRBJ1-1; D unclear. V lost 5 bases and J lost 2, with 12 bases in between. Germline V CDR1 and CDR2: SGHTA, FQGNSA. The CDR3 consists of 14 residues. The CDR3 sequence: CASSEIHPNTEAFF. The CDR3 DNA sequence: TGTGCCAGCAGCGAAATACATCCCAACACTGAAGCTTTCTTT.

The gene calls are TRBV5-6 and TRBJ1-2; no clear D. This CDR3 is built from 13 residues. CDR1 and CDR2 from the germline V gene are SGHDT and YYEEEE. The V end was cut by 4 bases, the J end by 4 bases, with 11 bases between. CDR3 in amino acids: CASSPDIAYGYTF. The CDR3 coding sequence is TGTGCCAGCAGCCCTGACATCGCCTATGGCTACACCTTC. Full variable domain (remainder filled in from reference TRBV5-6 and TRBJ1-2): DAGVTQSPTHLIKTRGQQVTLRCSPKSGHDTVSWYQQALGQGPQFIFQYYEEEERQRGNFPDRFSGHQFPNYSSELNVNALLLGDSALYLCASSPDIAYGYTFGSGTRLTVV.